This T cell receptor beta chain was identified during a study of blood T cells in healthy people across ages. Study-level information: Every two T cells gave about one barcoded beta molecule via template switching.

Ranging in age from about 6 to 95, the donors were healthy Caucasian individuals from Russia. Isolation recovered at least 6.5 million PBMCs from every sample. The second PCR ran about 6 to 11 cycles with a sample-barcoded 5' primer and J-beta primers. TCRdb passed the 5' RACE reads through MiXCR, listing each CDR3 protein once. The table records around 500,000 distinct CDR3 sequences, roughly a quarter of them present only once. The V end lost 5 bases, the J end lost 0 bases, and 8 bases lay between the germline ends. Germline V gives CDR1 MNHEY, CDR2 SMNVEV (reference sequence). There are 14 residues in the CDR3. This clonotype was seen a few times. These data are also associated with another study on T cells of mothers and their children. That paper adds: Thymic selection shapes TCR recombination output in related pairs, and it does so similarly in unrelated pairs.

The V call is TRBV27, the J call TRBJ2-4; no reliable D call. Sequencing was performed on blood. The TCR was taken from a boy between 2 and 10 years old in good health. In nucleotides, the CDR3 is TGTGCCAGCAGTCACGGCCTAGCCAAAAACATTCAGTACTTC. Its translation is CASSHGLAKNIQYF.